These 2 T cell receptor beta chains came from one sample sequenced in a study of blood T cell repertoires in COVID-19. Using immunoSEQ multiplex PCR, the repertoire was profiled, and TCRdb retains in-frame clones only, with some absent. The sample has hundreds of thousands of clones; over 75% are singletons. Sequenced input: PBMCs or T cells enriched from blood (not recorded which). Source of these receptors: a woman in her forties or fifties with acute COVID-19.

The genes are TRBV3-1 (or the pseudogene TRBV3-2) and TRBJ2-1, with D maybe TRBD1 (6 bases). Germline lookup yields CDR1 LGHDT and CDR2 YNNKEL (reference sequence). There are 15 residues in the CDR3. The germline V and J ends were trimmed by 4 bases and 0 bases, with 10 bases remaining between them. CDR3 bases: TGTGCCAGCAGCCCAAGACAGGCCTCCTACAATGAGCAGTTCTTC. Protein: CASSPRQASYNEQFF.

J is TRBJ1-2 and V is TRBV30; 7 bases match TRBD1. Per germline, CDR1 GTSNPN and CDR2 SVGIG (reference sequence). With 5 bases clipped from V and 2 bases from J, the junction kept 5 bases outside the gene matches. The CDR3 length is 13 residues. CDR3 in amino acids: CAWGTQGNYGYTF. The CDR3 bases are TGTGCCTGGGGGACACAGGGGAACTATGGCTACACCTTC.